The 4 T cell receptor beta chains reported below all come from one sample, sequenced in a study of shared clonotypes between healthy human individuals (dated by TCRdb to the early 2020s). The library was built by means of the immunoSEQ multiplex PCR assay. The table comes from immuneACCESS by way of TCRdb, which keeps in-frame sequences with V and J called. Part of the clones is missing from these tables; in studies checked, under half for an unresolved V gene and the rest for unknown reasons. This sample comprises more than 2,000,000 clones, around 90% of them detected only once. The ten largest account for 0.11% to 0.15% of the sample. Source material: naive CD4+ T cells sorted from blood. The sample's cell subset or site label is to be understood as: CD45RA+ positively selected. All receptors derive from a man aged 18 to 29 in good health.

The J gene is TRBJ2-1, the V gene TRBV15; D may correspond to TRBD1 or TRBD2 (5 bases each). Trimming shortened V by 3 bases and J by 1 base, and 25 bases separated the two germline ends. Germline lookup yields CDR1 LNHNV and CDR2 YYDKDF (reference sequence). This CDR3 region has 20 residues. CDR3 residues: CATSRGSGTPWIRSYNEQFF. In DNA, the CDR3 is TGTGCCACCAGCAGGGGATCCGGGACGCCCTGGATAAGGTCCTACAATGAGCAGTTCTTC. Based on the CDR3 plus reference TRBV15 and TRBJ2-1, the full variable domain is DAMVIQNPRYQVTQFGKPVTLSCSQTLNHNVMYWYQQKSSQAPKLLFHYYDKDFNNEADTPDNFQSRRPNTSFCFLDIRSPGLGDTAMYLCATSRGSGTPWIRSYNEQFFGPGTRLTVL.

The rearrangement links TRBV11-1 to TRBJ2-3, with D perhaps matching TRBD2 (5 bases). Germline values: CDR1 SGHAT, CDR2 FQDESV (reference sequence). CDR3 length: 12 residues. V lost 5 bases and J lost 4, with 7 bases in between. CDR3 residues: CASSPSPDTQYF. As DNA, the CDR3 is TGTGCCAGCAGCCCTAGCCCAGATACGCAGTATTTT.

This clone was counted a few times. The rearrangement links TRBV7-9 to TRBJ2-2; D remains unclear. CDR3 length: 15 amino acids. Trimming removed 1 base at V and 4 bases at J, with 10 bases between. Germline V CDR1 and CDR2: SEHNR, FQNEAQ (reference sequence). Written as DNA, the CDR3 is TGTGCCAGCAGCTTAGGAGACGGAAGCACCGGGGAGCTGTTTTTT. It specifies CASSLGDGSTGELFF.

The chain carries TRBV5-6 and TRBJ2-7; 9 positions match TRBD1. V was pared by 4 bases and J by 4 bases, with 9 bases of the junction left unmatched. CDR3 length equals 15 residues. Germline assignment: CDR1 SGHDT and CDR2 YYEEEE. The CDR3 DNA reads TGTGCCAGCAGCCTGACCGGGACAGGGCGTTACGAGCAGTACTTC. It is translated as CASSLTGTGRYEQYF. The full variable domain, in which reference TRBV5-6 and TRBJ2-7 provide the parts outside the CDR3, is DAGVTQSPTHLIKTRGQQVTLRCSPKSGHDTVSWYQQALGQGPQFIFQYYEEEERQRGNFPDRFSGHQFPNYSSELNVNALLLGDSALYLCASSLTGTGRYEQYFGPGTRLTVT.